A single sample is the source of the 9 T cell receptor beta chains below, sequenced in a study. Treg sorting used a CD4+CD25+CD127-/low gate. Via MiXCR, TCRdb re-called the 5' RACE reads, giving one row per CDR3 protein. The sample lists roughly 57,000 distinct CDR3 sequences; less than 25% were seen once. The sample was tumor-infiltrating Tregs sorted from the breast tumor. The receptors come from a female donor with breast cancer.

V usage is TRBV12-5 and J usage is TRBJ2-2; the match to TRBD1 covers 7 bases. Germline trimming cut 2 bases from V and 1 base from J; bases unmatched to any gene: 4. The CDR3 has 16 amino acids. Germline CDR1 LGHNT, CDR2 FRNRAP. The CDR3 is CASGLPWTGNTGELFF. The CDR3 bases are TGTGCTAGTGGTTTGCCGTGGACAGGGAACACCGGGGAGCTGTTTTTT.

The chain combines TRBV5-1 with TRBJ2-5; TRBD2 aligns across 15 bases. V trimming: 4 bases; J trimming: 5 bases; junction bases outside the gene matches: 12. Germline CDR1 reads SGHRS; CDR2 reads YFSETQ. The CDR3 extends over 18 amino acids. CDR3 protein: CASSKGLAGGTSSETQYF. CDR3 nucleotides: TGCGCCAGCAGCAAGGGACTAGCGGGAGGCACTTCATCGGAGACCCAGTACTTC.

This clonotype was found many times. V usage is TRBV6-5 and J usage is TRBJ2-3; D not resolved. Trimming shortened V by 6 bases and J by 2 bases, and 15 bases separated the two germline ends. Germline CDR1 is MNHEY and CDR2 is SVGAGI. The CDR3 covers 15 residues. The CDR3 protein is CASSGGSVATDTQYF. For the CDR3, the DNA is TGTGCCAGCAGCGGTGGATCCGTTGCCACAGATACGCAGTATTTT.

V usage is TRBV7-9 and J usage is TRBJ2-1; D remains ambiguous. The CDR3 is 12 amino acids. Germline assignment: CDR1 SEHNR and CDR2 FQNEAQ (reference sequence). V lost 1 base, J lost 6 bases, and 4 bases lay in between. CDR3 nucleotide sequence: TGTGCCAGCAGCTTAGATACCAATGAGCAGTTCTTC. This gives the protein CASSLDTNEQFF.

Details on this clonotype: Mismatch with germline at one junction end may stem from a read error. The chain is built from TRBV27 and TRBJ2-1; TRBD1 is a possible D gene (6 bases). Germline V gene sequence: CDR1 MNHEY, CDR2 SMNVEV (reference sequence). CDR3 length equals 15 residues. CDR3 in amino acids: CAGSLPSQGYNEQFF. Here the CDR3 DNA reads TGTGCCGGCAGTTTACCATCACAGGGCTACAATGAGCAGTTCTTC.

This clonotype has more than one count but fewer than ten. The chain couples TRBV11-2 to TRBJ2-1; 8 bases match TRBD1. The germline V gene has CDR1 SGHAT and CDR2 FQNNGV. Losses at the gene ends were 3 bases for V and 7 bases for J; bases not matched to a gene: 2. The CDR3 has 13 amino acids. The DNA of the CDR3 is TGTGCCAGCAGCTTGGACAGGGATAATGAGCAGTTCTTC. Amino acid sequence: CASSLDRDNEQFF.

The count of this clonotype is one. Since a much larger clone is just one base distant, this may be a read error. CDR3 in amino acids: CRTQRGLAGYTDTQYF. In nucleotides, the CDR3 is TGCAGAACGCAGCGGGGACTAGCGGGTTACACAGATACGCAGTATTTT. The V gene is TRBV20-1, the J gene TRBJ2-3; 12 bases map to TRBD2. The germline CDR1 and CDR2 sequences are DFQATT and SNEGSKA (reference sequence). The length of the CDR3 is 16 residues.

This clonotype showed up just a few times. This chain joins TRBV7-8 and TRBJ2-2, with D perhaps TRBD1 (5 bases). Trimming removed 4 bases at V and 0 bases at J, with 12 bases between. The V gene's germline CDR1 is SGHVS and CDR2 FQNEAQ. The CDR3 length is 16 residues. CDR3: CASSYQGTANTGELFF. CDR3 nucleotide sequence: TGTGCCAGCAGCTACCAGGGAACCGCGAACACCGGGGAGCTGTTTTTT.

This clonotype has ten or more counts. The chain is built from TRBV20-1 and TRBJ1-6; weak D call: TRBD1 (6 bases). CDR3 length: 15 amino acids. V lost 0 bases and J lost 6, with 12 bases in between. CDR1 is DFQATT, CDR2 SNEGSKA, per germline (reference sequence). In nucleotides, the CDR3 is TGCAGTGCTAGAGATCGGCAGGGGATTAATTCACCCCTCCACTTT. This translates into CSARDRQGINSPLHF.